These 14 T cell receptor beta chains originate from one sample sequenced in a study of blood T cell repertoires in COVID-19. TCRdb's copy holds only in-frame clones and misses some; the assay was immunoSEQ multiplex PCR. The sample includes around 500,000 clones, approximately 90% of them seen just once. What was sequenced was PBMCs or T cells enriched from blood (not recorded which). Receptors were obtained from a woman in her sixties who had recovered from COVID-19.

The chain couples TRBV7-9 to TRBJ2-3; 11 bases line up with TRBD2. V shed 5 bases and J 9 bases; nucleotides not matched to a gene: 13. Germline V gene data show CDR1 as SEHNR and CDR2 as FQNEAQ (reference sequence). The CDR3 length is 16 residues. CDR3 sequence: CASSQTSGALLGTQYF. The CDR3 nucleotides read TGTGCCAGCAGCCAGACTAGCGGGGCTCTATTGGGAACGCAGTATTTT.

The chain employs TRBV19 and TRBJ2-6; 8 bases are shared with TRBD1. Losses at the gene ends were 0 bases for V and 2 bases for J; bases not matched to a gene: 6. The CDR3 contains 18 residues. Germline-derived CDR1 and CDR2 are LNHDA and SQIVND (reference sequence). Written as DNA, the CDR3 is TGTGCCAGTAGTATAGAGGACAGGGAGGACGCTGGGGCCAACGTCCTGACTTTC. The encoded protein is CASSIEDREDAGANVLTF.

About this clone: The identical CDR3 is also encoded by other nucleotide sequences in the sample. The CDR3 here is CASSPQGSGNTIYF. In DNA, the CDR3 is TGCGCCAGCAGTCCTCAGGGCTCTGGAAACACCATATATTTT. The chain carries TRBV5-1 and TRBJ1-3, with D possibly being TRBD1 (5 bases). Per germline, CDR1 SGHRS and CDR2 YFSETQ. The CDR3 consists of 14 residues. V lost 5 bases and J lost 0, with 9 bases in between.

The chain employs TRBV13 and TRBJ2-7; TRBD1 matches at 7 bases. Germline CDR1 is PRHDT and CDR2 is FYEKMQ (reference sequence). The V gene end was trimmed by 5 bases and the J gene end by 4 bases; junction bases not matched to a gene: 5. This CDR3 spans 13 amino acids. CDR3: CASSRQTGYEQYF. In DNA, the CDR3 is TGTGCCAGCAGCCGACAGACAGGGTACGAGCAGTACTTC.

V usage is TRBV5-1 and J usage is TRBJ1-2, with a weak D call TRBD1 (6 bases). Germline CDR1 and CDR2: SGHRS and YFSETQ. V was cut by 5 bases and J by 0 bases, with 14 bases left in between. This CDR3 has 15 residues. CDR3 coding DNA: TGCGCCAGCAGTATTCAACAGGGAGCTAACTATGGCTACACCTTC. Translation gives CASSIQQGANYGYTF.

The J gene is TRBJ2-5, the V gene TRBV13, with D possibly matching TRBD1 (5 bases). The germline V gene encodes CDR1 PRHDT and CDR2 FYEKMQ (reference sequence). The CDR3 is 15 residues long. V was cut by 2 bases and J by 0 bases, with 10 bases left in between. CDR3 sequence (DNA): TGTGCCAGCAGCTTAAAGGGGCGGTACCAAGAGACCCAGTACTTC. Translating it yields CASSLKGRYQETQYF.

This chain links TRBV7-2 with TRBJ1-5; maybe TRBD1 (6 bases). Germline V gives CDR1 SGHTA, CDR2 FQGNSA. The CDR3 contains 13 residues. Between the trimmed V and J ends, which lost 8 bases and 1 base, there was a span of 9 bases. CDR3 nucleotide sequence: TGTGCCAGCGCTGACAGGAGCAATCAGCCCCAGCATTTT. Its protein product is CASADRSNQPQHF.

The genes are TRBV5-1 and TRBJ2-7; 8 nucleotides align to TRBD1. This CDR3 has 13 amino acids. V shed 4 bases, J shed 5 bases, and the junction held 5 bases outside the gene matches. The germline gives CDR1 SGHRS, CDR2 YFSETQ. CDR3 region: CASSQQGGNEQYF. The CDR3 DNA reads as TGCGCCAGCAGCCAACAGGGGGGAAACGAGCAGTACTTC.

The chain uses TRBV3-1 (or the pseudogene TRBV3-2) and TRBJ2-3; TRBD1 agrees at 7 bases. Germline V gives CDR1 LGHDT, CDR2 YNNKEL (reference sequence). The CDR3 has 16 amino acids. Trimming took 4 bases from V and 3 from J; bases not matched to a gene: 10. The CDR3 bases are TGTGCCAGCAGCCCCTCTTCGACAGGGAAAACAGATACGCAGTATTTT. This sequence encodes CASSPSSTGKTDTQYF.

The CDR3 nucleotides read TGTGCCAGTAGTACCAGTACACAGGGCGCGGGTGAAAAACTGTTTTTT. It codes for CASSTSTQGAGEKLFF. The V call is TRBV19, the J call TRBJ1-4; weak D call: TRBD1 (6 bases). The germline V gene has CDR1 LNHDA and CDR2 SQIVND (reference sequence). The CDR3 spans 16 residues. Trimming shortened V by 4 bases and J by 7 bases, and 19 bases separated the two germline ends.

This clone was detected only once. The chain joins TRBV12-5 to TRBJ1-5; D possibly corresponds to TRBD1 (6 bases). The CDR3 totals 17 residues. With 1 base removed from V and 3 bases from J, the gap between germline ends came to 16 bases. Germline CDR1 is LGHNT and CDR2 is FRNRAP. In nucleotides, the CDR3 is TGTGCTAGTGGTTTGGGGGGACAAGTCGGGTCCAATCAGCCCCAGCATTTT. Encoded protein: CASGLGGQVGSNQPQHF.

The V call is TRBV9, the J call TRBJ2-3; TRBD2 matches 10 bases. This CDR3 has 16 amino acids. From germline, CDR1 is SGDLS and CDR2 YYNGEE. The V and J ends lost 0 bases and 3 bases, in that order; junction bases with no gene match: 4. In nucleotides, the CDR3 is TGTGCCAGCAGCGTAGGGTCTAGCGGGGGTACAGATACGCAGTATTTT. It codes for CASSVGSSGGTDTQYF.

The J gene is TRBJ2-7, the V gene TRBV18; 7 nucleotides agree with TRBD1. Germline V gene sequence: CDR1 KGHSH, CDR2 LQKENI. Losses at the gene ends were 3 bases for V and 8 bases for J; bases not matched to a gene: 7. This CDR3 has 13 amino acids. Here the CDR3 reads CASSPSGTEKQYF. In DNA form, the CDR3 reads TGTGCCAGCTCACCTTCTGGGACAGAGAAGCAGTACTTC.

This sequence joins TRBV3-1 (or the pseudogene TRBV3-2) and TRBJ1-1; unclear D gene. V was shortened by 0 bases and J by 5 bases, with 4 bases between the two germline ends. The CDR3 totals 12 residues. Germline V gives CDR1 LGHDT, CDR2 YNNKEL (reference sequence). The CDR3 DNA reads as TGTGCCAGCAGCCAAGATGAGACTGAAGCTTTCTTT. It specifies CASSQDETEAFF.